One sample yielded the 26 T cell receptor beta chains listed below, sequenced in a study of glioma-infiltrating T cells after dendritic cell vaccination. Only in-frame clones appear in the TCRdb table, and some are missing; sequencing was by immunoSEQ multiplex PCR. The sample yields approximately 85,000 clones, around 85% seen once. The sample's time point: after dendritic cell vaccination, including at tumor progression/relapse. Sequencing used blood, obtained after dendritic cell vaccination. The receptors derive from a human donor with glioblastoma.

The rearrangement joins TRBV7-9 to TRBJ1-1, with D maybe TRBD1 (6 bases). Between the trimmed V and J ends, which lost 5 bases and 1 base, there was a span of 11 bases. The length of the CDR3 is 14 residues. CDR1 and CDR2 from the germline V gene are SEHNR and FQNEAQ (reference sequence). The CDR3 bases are TGTGCCAGCAGCGCACAGGGCTGGAACACTGAAGCTTTCTTT. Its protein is CASSAQGWNTEAFF.

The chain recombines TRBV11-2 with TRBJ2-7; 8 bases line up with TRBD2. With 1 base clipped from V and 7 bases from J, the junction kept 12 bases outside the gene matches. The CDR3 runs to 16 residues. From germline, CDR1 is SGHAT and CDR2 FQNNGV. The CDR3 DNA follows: TGTGCCAGCAGCTTAGTGGATCCCGGGGGGGCCAAGGAGCAGTACTTC. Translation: CASSLVDPGGAKEQYF.

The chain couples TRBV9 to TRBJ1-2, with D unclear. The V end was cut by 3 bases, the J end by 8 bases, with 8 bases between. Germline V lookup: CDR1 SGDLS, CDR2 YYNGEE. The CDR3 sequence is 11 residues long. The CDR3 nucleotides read TGTGCCAGCAGCGGGCCGGGGGGCTACACCTTC. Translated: CASSGPGGYTF.

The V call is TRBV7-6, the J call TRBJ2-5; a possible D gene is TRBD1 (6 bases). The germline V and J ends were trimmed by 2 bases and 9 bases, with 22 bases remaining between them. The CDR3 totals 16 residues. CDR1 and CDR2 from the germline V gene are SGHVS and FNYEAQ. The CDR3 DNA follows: TGTGCCAGCAGCTTATCCACAGGGATACACTCGGAGCCCCAGTACTTC. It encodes CASSLSTGIHSEPQYF.

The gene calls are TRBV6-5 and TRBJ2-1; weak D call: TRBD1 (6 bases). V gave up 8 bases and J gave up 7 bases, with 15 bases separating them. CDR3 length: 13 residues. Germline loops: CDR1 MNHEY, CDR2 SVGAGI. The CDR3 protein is CASCRDTKNEQFF. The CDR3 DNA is TGTGCCAGCTGTCGGGACACCAAAAATGAGCAGTTCTTC.

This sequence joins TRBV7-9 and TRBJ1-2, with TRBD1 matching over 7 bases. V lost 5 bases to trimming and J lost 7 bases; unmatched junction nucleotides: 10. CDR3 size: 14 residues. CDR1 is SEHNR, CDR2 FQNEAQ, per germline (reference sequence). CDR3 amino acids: CASSLKQGDRGYTF. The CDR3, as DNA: TGTGCCAGCAGCCTAAAGCAGGGGGATCGTGGCTACACCTTC.

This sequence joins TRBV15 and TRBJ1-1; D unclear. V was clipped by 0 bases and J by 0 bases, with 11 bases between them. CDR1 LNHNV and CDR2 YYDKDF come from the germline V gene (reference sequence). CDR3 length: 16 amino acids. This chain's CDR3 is CATSRDSRDMNTEAFF. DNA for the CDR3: TGTGCCACCAGCAGAGATTCCCGGGATATGAACACTGAAGCTTTCTTT.

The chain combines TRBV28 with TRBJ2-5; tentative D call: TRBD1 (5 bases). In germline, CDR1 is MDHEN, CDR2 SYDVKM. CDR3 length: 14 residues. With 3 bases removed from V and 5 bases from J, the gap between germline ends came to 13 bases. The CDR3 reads CASSFRVTRETQYF. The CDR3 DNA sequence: TGTGCCAGCAGTTTCAGGGTTACGCGGGAGACCCAGTACTTC.

CDR3 DNA sequence: TGTGCCAGCAGTTTAACCGGACTACGCGGCTACACCTTC. Protein: CASSLTGLRGYTF. This chain uses TRBV27 with TRBJ1-2; D remains unclear. In germline, CDR1 is MNHEY, CDR2 SMNVEV (reference sequence). CDR3 size: 13 residues. V gave up 2 bases and J gave up 8 bases, with 12 bases separating them.

The CDR3 is CASSDRAIMNTEAFF. CDR3 DNA: TGTGCCAGCAGCGACAGGGCTATCATGAACACTGAAGCTTTCTTT. The chain couples TRBV6-6 to TRBJ1-1; 7 bases agree with TRBD1. This CDR3 is 15 amino acids long. The V and J ends lost 6 bases and 0 bases, in that order; junction bases with no gene match: 7. Germline V gene lookup returns CDR1 MNHNY and CDR2 SVGAGI (reference sequence).

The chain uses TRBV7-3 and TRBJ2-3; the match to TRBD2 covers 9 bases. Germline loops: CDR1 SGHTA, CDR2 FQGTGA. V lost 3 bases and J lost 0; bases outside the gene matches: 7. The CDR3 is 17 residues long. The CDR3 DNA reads TGTGCCAGCAGCTTGCGGGCGGGGGGGACCAGCACAGATACGCAGTATTTT. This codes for CASSLRAGGTSTDTQYF.

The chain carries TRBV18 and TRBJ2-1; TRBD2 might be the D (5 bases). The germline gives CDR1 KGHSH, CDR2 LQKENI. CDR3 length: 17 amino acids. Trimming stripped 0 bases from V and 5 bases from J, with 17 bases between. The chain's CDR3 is CASSPPIGGSGDNEQFF. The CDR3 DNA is TGTGCCAGCTCACCACCGATTGGTGGGAGTGGAGACAATGAGCAGTTCTTC.

The CDR3 loop reads CASSQGSGGEQFF. As DNA, the CDR3 is TGTGCCAGCAGTCAAGGCAGCGGGGGTGAGCAGTTCTTC. The chain couples TRBV7-8 to TRBJ2-1; TRBD2 matches 8 bases. This CDR3 has 13 residues. Germline CDR1 reads SGHVS; CDR2 reads FQNEAQ. The trim removed 6 bases at V and 9 bases at J, leaving 7 bases unmatched.

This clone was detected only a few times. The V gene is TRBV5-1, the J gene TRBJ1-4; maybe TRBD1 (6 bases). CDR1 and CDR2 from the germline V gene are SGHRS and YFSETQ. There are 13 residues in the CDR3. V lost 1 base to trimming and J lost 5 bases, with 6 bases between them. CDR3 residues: CASSLTGNEKLFF. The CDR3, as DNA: TGCGCCAGCAGCTTGACAGGGAATGAAAAACTGTTTTTT.

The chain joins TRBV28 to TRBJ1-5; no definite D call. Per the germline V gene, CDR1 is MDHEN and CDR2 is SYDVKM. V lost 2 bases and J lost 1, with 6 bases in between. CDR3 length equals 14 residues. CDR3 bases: TGTGCCAGCAGTTTAATGGCAAGCAATCAGCCCCAGCATTTT. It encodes CASSLMASNQPQHF.

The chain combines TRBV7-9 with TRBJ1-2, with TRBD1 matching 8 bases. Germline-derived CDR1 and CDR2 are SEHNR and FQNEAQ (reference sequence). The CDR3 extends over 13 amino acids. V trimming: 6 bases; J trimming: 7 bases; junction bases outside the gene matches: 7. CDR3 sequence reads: CASSYQGALGYTF. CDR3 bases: TGTGCCAGCAGTTACCAGGGGGCACTTGGCTACACCTTC.

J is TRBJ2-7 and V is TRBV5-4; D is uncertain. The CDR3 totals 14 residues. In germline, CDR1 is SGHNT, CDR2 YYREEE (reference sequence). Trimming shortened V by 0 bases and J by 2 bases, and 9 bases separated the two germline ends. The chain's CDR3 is CASSLEAVPYEQYF. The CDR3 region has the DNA TGTGCCAGCAGCTTGGAGGCGGTCCCCTACGAGCAGTACTTC.

The CDR3 sequence is CASSLLSGSVVSTGELFF. DNA of the CDR3: TGTGCCAGCAGTTTACTTAGCGGGAGCGTCGTGAGCACCGGGGAGCTGTTTTTT. The rearrangement uses TRBV28 and TRBJ2-2, with 9 bases identical to TRBD2. CDR3 length: 18 residues. Germline V gene data show CDR1 as MDHEN and CDR2 as SYDVKM. V dropped 2 bases and J dropped 4; count of bases not matched to a gene: 11.

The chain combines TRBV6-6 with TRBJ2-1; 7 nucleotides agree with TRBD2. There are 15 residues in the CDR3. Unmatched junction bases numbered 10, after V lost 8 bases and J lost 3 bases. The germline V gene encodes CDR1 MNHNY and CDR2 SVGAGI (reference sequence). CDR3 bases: TGTGCCAGCTCCGCGGCGGGAGCCAACTACAATGAGCAGTTCTTC. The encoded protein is CASSAAGANYNEQFF.

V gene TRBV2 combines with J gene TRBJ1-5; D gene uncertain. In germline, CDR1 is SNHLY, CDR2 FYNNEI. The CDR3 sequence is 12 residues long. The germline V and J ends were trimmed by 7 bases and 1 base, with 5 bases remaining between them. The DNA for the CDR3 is TGTGCCAGCACCTTGAGCAATCAGCCCCAGCATTTT. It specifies CASTLSNQPQHF.

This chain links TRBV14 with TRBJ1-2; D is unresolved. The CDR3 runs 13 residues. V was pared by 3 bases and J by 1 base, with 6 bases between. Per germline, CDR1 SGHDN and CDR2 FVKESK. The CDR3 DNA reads TGTGCCAGCAGCCACGGGAATAACTATGGCTACACCTTC. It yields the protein CASSHGNNYGYTF.

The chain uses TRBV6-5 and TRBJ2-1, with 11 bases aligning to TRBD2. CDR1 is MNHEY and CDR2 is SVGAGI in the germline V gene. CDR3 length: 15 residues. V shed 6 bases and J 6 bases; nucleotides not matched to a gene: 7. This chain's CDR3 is CASSSSGGILNEQFF. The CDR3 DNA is TGTGCCAGCAGCTCTAGCGGGGGGATACTCAATGAGCAGTTCTTC.

The CDR3 sequence: CASSLDGTGAIEQYF. For the CDR3, the DNA is TGCGCCAGCAGCTTGGACGGGACAGGGGCGATCGAGCAGTACTTC. This chain joins TRBV5-1 and TRBJ2-7, with TRBD1 matching 10 bases. The germline V gene encodes CDR1 SGHRS and CDR2 YFSETQ. The CDR3 covers 15 residues. V was clipped by 0 bases and J by 6 bases; unmatched bases: 6.

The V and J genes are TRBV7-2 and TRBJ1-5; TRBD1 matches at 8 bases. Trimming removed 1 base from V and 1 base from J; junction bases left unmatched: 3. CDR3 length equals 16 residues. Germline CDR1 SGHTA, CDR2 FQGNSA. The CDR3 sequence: CASSLGDRGSNQPQHF. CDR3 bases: TGTGCCAGCAGCTTAGGAGACAGGGGAAGCAATCAGCCCCAGCATTTT.

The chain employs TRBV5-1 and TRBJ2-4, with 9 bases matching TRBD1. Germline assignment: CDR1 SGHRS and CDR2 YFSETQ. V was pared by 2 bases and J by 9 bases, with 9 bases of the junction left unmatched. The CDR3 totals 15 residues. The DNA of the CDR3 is TGCGCCAGCAGCTTAGCGGGACAGGGACAGGGCATTCAGTACTTC. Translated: CASSLAGQGQGIQYF.

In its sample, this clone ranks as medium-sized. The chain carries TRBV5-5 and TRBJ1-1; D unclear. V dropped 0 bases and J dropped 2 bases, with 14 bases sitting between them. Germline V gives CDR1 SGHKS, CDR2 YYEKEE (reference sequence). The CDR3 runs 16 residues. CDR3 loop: CASSLEDGAYNTEAFF. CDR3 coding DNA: TGTGCCAGCAGCTTGGAGGATGGAGCTTACAACACTGAAGCTTTCTTT.